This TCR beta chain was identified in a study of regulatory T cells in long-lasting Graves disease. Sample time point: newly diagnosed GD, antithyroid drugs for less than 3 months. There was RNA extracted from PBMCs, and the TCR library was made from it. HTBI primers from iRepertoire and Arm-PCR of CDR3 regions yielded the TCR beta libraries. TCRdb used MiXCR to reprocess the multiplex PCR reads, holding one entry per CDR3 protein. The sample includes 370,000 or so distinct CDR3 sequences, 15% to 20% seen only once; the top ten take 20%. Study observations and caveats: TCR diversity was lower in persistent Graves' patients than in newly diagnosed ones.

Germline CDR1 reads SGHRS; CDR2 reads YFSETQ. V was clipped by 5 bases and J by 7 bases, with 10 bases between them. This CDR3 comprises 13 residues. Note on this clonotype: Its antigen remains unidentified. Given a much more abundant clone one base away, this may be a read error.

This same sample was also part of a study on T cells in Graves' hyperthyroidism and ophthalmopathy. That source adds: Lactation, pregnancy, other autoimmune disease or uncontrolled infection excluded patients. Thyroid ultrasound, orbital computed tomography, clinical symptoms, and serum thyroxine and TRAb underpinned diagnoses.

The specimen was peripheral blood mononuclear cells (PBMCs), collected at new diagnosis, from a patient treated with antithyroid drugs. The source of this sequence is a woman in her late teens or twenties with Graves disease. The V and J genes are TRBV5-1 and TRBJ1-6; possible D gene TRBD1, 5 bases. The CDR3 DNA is TGCGCCAGCAGGGGCAGGGTCAATTCACCCCTCCACTTT. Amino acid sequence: CASRGRVNSPLHF.